These 27 T cell receptor beta chains came from one sample sequenced in a study of control samples from healthy donors and cancer patients. Assay used: immunoSEQ multiplex PCR; TCRdb lists only in-frame clones, some missing. The sample records 110,000 or so clones, 82% being singletons. The specimen sequenced was blood. The origin of the receptors is a man aged 18 to 35 in good health.

The chain couples TRBV9 to TRBJ1-1; no definite D call. CDR1 and CDR2 (germline): SGDLS, YYNGEE. The CDR3 sequence is 16 residues long. Trimming left V 3 bases short and J 0 bases short, with 15 bases between. In DNA form, the CDR3 reads TGTGCCAGCAGCGCGTATGGCGCAGCACTGAACACTGAAGCTTTCTTT. It is translated as CASSAYGAALNTEAFF.

This chain uses TRBV6-1 with TRBJ1-3; 8 nucleotides match TRBD1. CDR1 and CDR2 from the germline V gene are MNHNS and SASEGT. The CDR3 is made up of 20 amino acids. J lost 2 bases, V lost 4 bases, and 19 bases had no gene match. The CDR3 nucleotides read TGTGCCAGCAGTGGACCCGGGACAGGCTCCCCCTTGGTGCCTGGAAACACCATATATTTT. Translation: CASSGPGTGSPLVPGNTIYF.

The CDR3 DNA sequence: TGTGCCAGCAGTCCCGCCCAGAACACTGAAGCTTTCTTT. This sequence encodes CASSPAQNTEAFF. This chain links TRBV6-2 or TRBV6-3 with TRBJ1-1; D ambiguous. Trimming took 5 bases from V and 1 from J, leaving 8 bases between them. This CDR3 contains 13 residues. Germline CDR1 and CDR2: MNHEY and SVGEGT.

This sequence joins TRBV7-6 and TRBJ2-6; D perhaps matches TRBD1 (5 bases). Trimming cost V 4 bases and J 0 bases, with 16 bases left between them. This CDR3 has 18 residues. Germline CDR1 SGHVS, CDR2 FNYEAQ. The CDR3 region is CASSYGADVISGANVLTF. CDR3 bases: TGTGCCAGCAGCTATGGGGCAGACGTGATCTCTGGGGCCAACGTCCTGACTTTC.

The chain uses TRBV7-8 and TRBJ1-5; 10 bases line up with TRBD1. The CDR3 loop spans 16 amino acids. Germline loops: CDR1 SGHVS, CDR2 FQNEAQ. Trimming at V came to 5 bases and at J to 6 bases, leaving 10 bases not matched to a gene. This CDR3 reads CASSPRGQGIRQPQHF. CDR3 DNA: TGTGCCAGCAGCCCCCGGGGACAGGGGATTCGTCAGCCCCAGCATTTT.

This sequence joins TRBV7-6 and TRBJ1-3; D is perhaps TRBD1 (6 bases). This CDR3 region has 16 residues. The V gene's germline CDR1 is SGHVS and CDR2 FNYEAQ. V was pared by 0 bases and J by 2 bases, with 11 bases between. The CDR3 coding sequence is TGTGCCAGCAGCTTAGCACAGGGAAAAGCTGGAAACACCATATATTTT. It specifies CASSLAQGKAGNTIYF.

This clone came up once. V usage is TRBV18 and J usage is TRBJ2-3, with no clear D. The CDR3 is made up of 12 amino acids. Per germline, CDR1 KGHSH and CDR2 LQKENI. V dropped 4 bases and J dropped 1 base, with 3 bases sitting between them. For the CDR3, the DNA is TGTGCCAGCTCACTCCGCACAGATACGCAGTATTTT. The encoded protein is CASSLRTDTQYF.

This sequence joins TRBV28 and TRBJ2-7; unclear D gene. Germline V gene data show CDR1 as MDHEN and CDR2 as SYDVKM. The CDR3 consists of 15 residues. Trimming removed 5 bases from V and 5 bases from J, with 19 bases in between. CDR3 loop: CASSPFLAGNDEQYF. For the CDR3, the DNA is TGTGCCAGCAGTCCTTTTCTGGCCGGAAACGACGAGCAGTACTTC. Full variable domain (missing parts from reference TRBV28 and TRBJ2-7): DVKVTQSSRYLVKRTGEKVFLECVQDMDHENMFWYRQDPGLGLRLIYFSYDVKMKEKGDIPEGYSVSREKKERFSLILESASTNQTSMYLCASSPFLAGNDEQYFGPGTRLTVT.

The chain links TRBV18 to TRBJ2-1; 11 nucleotides align to TRBD2. The germline V gene has CDR1 KGHSH and CDR2 LQKENI. The junction had 4 bases not matched to a gene; V was cut back by 3 bases and J by 0 bases. This CDR3 spans 17 amino acids. The CDR3 protein is CASSPRLAGYSYNEQFF. The CDR3, as DNA: TGTGCCAGCTCACCGAGACTAGCGGGATACTCCTACAATGAGCAGTTCTTC.

The genes are TRBV18 and TRBJ2-3; 8 nucleotides align to TRBD2. CDR3 size: 15 residues. The J segment lost 2 bases and the V segment lost 5 bases, leaving 6 bases of the junction unmatched. From germline, CDR1 is KGHSH and CDR2 LQKENI. CDR3 amino acids: CASSASSGFTDTQYF. CDR3 DNA sequence: TGTGCCAGCTCAGCGTCTAGCGGGTTCACAGATACGCAGTATTTT. Combining the CDR3 with reference TRBV18 and TRBJ2-3 gives the whole variable domain NAGVMQNPRHLVRRRGQEARLRCSPMKGHSHVYWYRQLPEEGLKFMVYLQKENIIDESGMPKERFSAEFPKEGPSILRIQQVVRGDSAAYFCASSASSGFTDTQYFGPGTRLTVL.

J is TRBJ1-1 and V is TRBV27; possible D gene TRBD1, 5 bases. The CDR3 has 15 residues. Germline V CDR1 and CDR2: MNHEY, SMNVEV (reference sequence). V lost 5 bases, J lost 11 bases, and 24 bases lay in between. CDR3 DNA sequence: TGTGCCAGCAGTGCCCGACTCGGGACCATCACGGGGGCTTTCTTT. Translation gives CASSARLGTITGAFF.

V and J are TRBV30 and TRBJ1-5; TRBD1 agrees at 9 bases. The CDR3 extends over 15 amino acids. V lost 3 bases, J lost 4 bases, and 7 bases stayed unmatched. CDR1 is GTSNPN, CDR2 SVGIG, per germline (reference sequence). CDR3 in amino acids: CAWRLQGARNQPQHF. The CDR3 nucleotides read TGTGCCTGGAGGCTACAGGGGGCACGGAATCAGCCCCAGCATTTT.

The V and J genes are TRBV6-5 and TRBJ2-5; no definite D call. The CDR3 length is 12 residues. V shed 5 bases and J shed 7 bases, with 11 bases lying between them. From germline, CDR1 is MNHEY and CDR2 SVGAGI. The CDR3 bases are TGTGCCAGCAGTCGAGGCCCAGGGACCCAGTACTTC. Amino acids: CASSRGPGTQYF.

The chain has TRBV7-9 and TRBJ2-3, with D uncertain. V was pared by 1 base and J by 5 bases, with 4 bases between. The CDR3 is 12 residues long. The V gene's germline CDR1 is SEHNR and CDR2 FQNEAQ (reference sequence). The CDR3 spells CASSLVGDTQYF. DNA of the CDR3: TGTGCCAGCAGCTTAGTCGGAGATACGCAGTATTTT.

V gene TRBV5-8 combines with J gene TRBJ2-7, with D maybe TRBD2 (5 bases). Deletions cut 0 bases from V and 7 bases from J, with 8 bases between. The CDR3 has 12 residues. CDR1 is SGHTS and CDR2 is YDEGEE in the germline V gene. The chain's CDR3 is CASSLGSGEQYV. CDR3 DNA sequence: TGTGCCAGCAGCTTGGGGTCGGGAGAGCAGTACGTC.

The rearrangement links TRBV24-1 to TRBJ1-3; tentatively, D is TRBD1 (5 bases). Germline lookup yields CDR1 KGHDR and CDR2 SFDVKD. This CDR3 contains 15 residues. V was pared by 4 bases and J by 0 bases, with 9 bases between. CDR3 in amino acids: CATSDAGGSGNTIYF. DNA of the CDR3: TGTGCCACCAGTGACGCCGGGGGCTCTGGAAACACCATATATTTT.

V and J are TRBV6-4 and TRBJ2-6; 9 bases line up with TRBD1. V was clipped by 5 bases and J by 0 bases; unmatched bases: 2. This CDR3 is built from 16 residues. Germline V lookup: CDR1 MRHNA, CDR2 SNTAGT. The CDR3 DNA follows: TGTGCCAGCAGTCCGACAGGGGGCTCTGGGGCCAACGTCCTGACTTTC. Protein: CASSPTGGSGANVLTF.

This clone came up a few times. The gene calls are TRBV9 and TRBJ2-1; 12 positions agree with TRBD2. Per the germline V gene, CDR1 is SGDLS and CDR2 is YYNGEE. This CDR3 has 19 amino acids. V lost 0 bases to trimming and J lost 0 bases; unmatched junction nucleotides: 7. CDR3 DNA: TGTGCCAGCAGCGTAGCCGGGACTAGCGGGTACAGCTCCTACAATGAGCAGTTCTTC. Residues: CASSVAGTSGYSSYNEQFF.

The sample holds a few counts of this clone. This rearrangement joins TRBV10-2 to TRBJ2-5; D assignment may be TRBD1 or TRBD2 (6 bases each). V dropped 3 bases and J dropped 5 bases, with 13 bases sitting between them. CDR3 length: 14 amino acids. CDR1 is WSHSY and CDR2 is SAAADI in the germline V gene. The CDR3 is CASSEPGAWETQYF. In DNA, the CDR3 is TGCGCCAGCAGTGAACCGGGGGCCTGGGAGACCCAGTACTTC.

CDR3 in DNA: TGTGCCAGCAGCAAAACCCGGGGTCGAGTGTATAGCAATCAGCCCCAGCATTTT. Residues: CASSKTRGRVYSNQPQHF. The chain is built from TRBV21-1 and TRBJ1-5. TRBV21-1 is a pseudogene. There are 18 residues in the CDR3.

This chain connects TRBV6-2 or TRBV6-3 to TRBJ2-7; tentative D call: TRBD2 (6 bases). In germline, CDR1 is MNHEY, CDR2 SVGEGT. The CDR3 has 13 amino acids. The germline V and J ends were trimmed by 2 bases and 3 bases, with 8 bases remaining between them. CDR3 loop: CASSYRRDYEQYF. The CDR3 DNA reads TGTGCCAGCAGTTACAGGAGGGACTACGAGCAGTACTTC.

The rearrangement links TRBV11-1 to TRBJ1-1; 9 bases agree with TRBD1. The ends lost 5 bases at V and 9 bases at J; junction bases unmatched: 13. Per the germline V gene, CDR1 is SGHAT and CDR2 is FQDESV (reference sequence). The CDR3 totals 15 residues. CDR3 in DNA: TGTGCCAGCAGCCATCTAGGGACAGGGAGGAGAAAAGCTTTCTTT. Translated: CASSHLGTGRRKAFF.

The chain employs TRBV7-6 and TRBJ1-1, with D uncertain. Germline CDR1 is SGHVS and CDR2 is FNYEAQ. The CDR3 runs 15 residues. V gave up 5 bases and J gave up 0 bases, with 13 bases separating them. CDR3 in DNA: TGTGCCAGCAGCCCCCGCCCGAATTTGAACACTGAAGCTTTCTTT. As protein: CASSPRPNLNTEAFF.

This chain joins TRBV5-1 and TRBJ1-4, with a tentative D call TRBD1 (6 bases). Per germline, CDR1 SGHRS and CDR2 YFSETQ. V gave up 4 bases and J gave up 5 bases, with 18 bases separating them. The CDR3 loop spans 16 amino acids. CDR3 DNA: TGCGCCAGCAGCCTGGCCCCCGGGACATGGAATGAAAAACTGTTTTTT. Its translation: CASSLAPGTWNEKLFF.

The chain couples TRBV30 to TRBJ1-2; D remains ambiguous. Between the trimmed V and J ends, which lost 4 bases and 5 bases, there was a span of 20 bases. The CDR3 is 15 residues long. Germline-derived CDR1 and CDR2 are GTSNPN and SVGIG (reference sequence). The CDR3 reads CAWNWEEKGKYGYTF. The CDR3 nucleotides are TGTGCCTGGAATTGGGAAGAGAAAGGGAAATATGGCTACACCTTC.

The CDR3 sequence is CASSEPQGQSYGYTF. DNA for the CDR3: TGTGCCAGCAGCGAACCTCAGGGACAGAGCTATGGCTACACCTTC. V usage is TRBV7-9 and J usage is TRBJ1-2; TRBD1 matches at 7 bases. Losses at the gene ends were 5 bases for V and 4 bases for J; bases not matched to a gene: 10. This CDR3 has 15 amino acids. Germline lookup yields CDR1 SEHNR and CDR2 FQNEAQ (reference sequence). Complete variable domain (other parts from reference TRBV7-9 and TRBJ1-2): DTGVSQNPRHKITKRGQNVTFRCDPISEHNRLYWYRQTLGQGPEFLTYFQNEAQLEKSRLLSDRFSAERPKGSFSTLEIQRTEQGDSAMYLCASSEPQGQSYGYTFGSGTRLTVV.

V and J are TRBV30 and TRBJ2-7; TRBD1 aligns across 9 bases. J was trimmed by 3 bases and V by 4 bases; bases with no gene match: 7. The CDR3 contains 14 residues. The germline V gene encodes CDR1 GTSNPN and CDR2 SVGIG (reference sequence). CDR3 protein: CAWNSGTGNYEQYF. Written as DNA, the CDR3 is TGTGCCTGGAATTCCGGGACAGGGAACTACGAGCAGTACTTC.